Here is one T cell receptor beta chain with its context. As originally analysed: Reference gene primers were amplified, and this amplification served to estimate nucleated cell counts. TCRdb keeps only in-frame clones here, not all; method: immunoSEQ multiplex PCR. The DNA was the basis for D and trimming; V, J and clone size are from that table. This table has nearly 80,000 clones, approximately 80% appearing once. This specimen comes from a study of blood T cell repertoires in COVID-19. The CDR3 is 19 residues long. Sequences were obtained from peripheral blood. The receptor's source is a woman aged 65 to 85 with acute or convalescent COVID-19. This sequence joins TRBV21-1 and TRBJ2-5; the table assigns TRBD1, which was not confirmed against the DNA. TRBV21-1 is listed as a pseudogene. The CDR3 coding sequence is TGTGCCAGCAGCAAAGCGGGGTGCGCACAGGGGAAGTACCAAGAGACCCAGTACTTC. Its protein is CASSKAGCAQGKYQETQYF.